Described below is a single T cell receptor (beta chain) sequence and its context. The sample comes from a study of regulatory T cells in long-lasting Graves disease. Researchers made TCR beta libraries by using iRepertoire HTBI primers and running Arm-PCR on CDR3 regions. TCRdb itself ran the multiplex PCR reads through MiXCR, one entry per CDR3 protein. Here the sample spans about 440,000 distinct CDR3 sequences, around 17% being singletons. The time point: newly diagnosed GD, antithyroid drugs for less than 3 months. From PBMCs, RNA was extracted and then used to make the TCR library. The V gene's germline CDR1 is SEHNR and CDR2 FQNEAQ (reference sequence). V was pared by 6 bases and J by 0 bases, with 6 bases of the junction left unmatched. This CDR3 is built from 15 residues. The sample also formed part of further work on T cells in Graves' hyperthyroidism and ophthalmopathy. Turning to that study: Primed by the HTBI set, a first-round RT-PCR was run on the TCR CDR3. Appearing also in blood were most of the thyroid clonotypes expanded above 0.001.

The TCR comes from a woman aged 25 to 39 with Graves disease. This chain links TRBV7-9 with TRBJ1-1; 8 bases fit TRBD1. The specimen was peripheral blood mononuclear cells (PBMCs), collected at new diagnosis, from a patient treated with antithyroid drugs. CDR3 bases: TGTGCCAGCAGTCACTGGACAGGGATGAACACTGAAGCTTTCTTT. This codes for CASSHWTGMNTEAFF.